This entry lists 18 T cell receptor beta chains sequenced from one sample in a study of identical twins. TCRdb itself ran the 5' RACE reads through MiXCR, one entry per CDR3 protein. This table holds 200,000 to 300,000 distinct CDR3 sequences, 10% to 15% found once. Another study also made use of these data, one on yellow fever vaccine responses in identical twins.

The sequenced sample consisted of memory (CD45RO+) T cells sorted from blood. The receptors come from a woman aged 18-35 years in good health.

This clonotype came up many times. The rearrangement uses TRBV14 and TRBJ1-1, with TRBD1 matching 8 bases. After removal of 1 base from V and 1 base from J, the junction contained 5 bases not matched to a gene. CDR1 SGHDN and CDR2 FVKESK come from the germline V gene. The length of the CDR3 is 16 residues. The CDR3 sequence is CASSQVQGVGNTEAFF. As DNA, the CDR3 is TGTGCCAGCAGCCAAGTACAGGGGGTGGGGAACACTGAAGCTTTCTTT.

At least ten counts were recorded for this clonotype. The chain's CDR3 is CASSQVIGPYEQYF. CDR3 nucleotide sequence: TGCGCCAGCAGCCAAGTCATCGGGCCTTACGAGCAGTACTTC. This rearrangement joins TRBV4-3 to TRBJ2-7; D is ambiguous. The CDR3 totals 14 residues. Trimming took off 1 base at V and 4 bases at J, with 11 bases between the two ends. The germline V gene has CDR1 LGHNA and CDR2 YSLEER.

The V and J genes are TRBV5-1 and TRBJ2-5, with D tentatively TRBD1 (5 bases). Germline CDR1 is SGHRS and CDR2 is YFSETQ. Trimming pared 0 bases from V and 2 bases from J, leaving 8 bases between. The CDR3 is made up of 14 amino acids. The CDR3 nucleotides are TGCGCCAGCAGCTTGGTGACAGATCAAGAGACCCAGTACTTC. Translation gives CASSLVTDQETQYF.

V gene TRBV10-3 combines with J gene TRBJ2-7; D gene uncertain. With 7 bases removed from V and 1 base from J, the gap between germline ends came to 5 bases. The CDR3 sequence is 11 residues long. Germline CDR1 and CDR2: ENHRY and SYGVKD. DNA of the CDR3: TGTGCCATCACCCCTTCCTACGAGCAGTACTTC. It is translated as CAITPSYEQYF.

This chain uses TRBV28 with TRBJ2-1, with D perhaps matching TRBD1 (5 bases). V was clipped by 3 bases and J by 2 bases, with 11 bases between them. This CDR3 has 15 amino acids. Germline V CDR1 and CDR2: MDHEN, SYDVKM. CDR3 in amino acids: CASSFSQGPYNEQFF. CDR3 coding DNA: TGTGCCAGCAGTTTCAGTCAGGGTCCCTACAATGAGCAGTTCTTC.

The gene calls are TRBV19 and TRBJ2-5; 7 bases line up with TRBD1. V lost 3 bases and J lost 0; bases outside the gene matches: 4. The CDR3 sequence is 15 residues long. From germline, CDR1 is LNHDA and CDR2 SQIVND (reference sequence). Written as DNA, the CDR3 is TGTGCCAGTAGTATTCAGACAGGGAACCAAGAGACCCAGTACTTC. Its protein is CASSIQTGNQETQYF.

At least ten counts were recorded for this clonotype. The chain carries TRBV12-3 or TRBV12-4 and TRBJ2-3; perhaps TRBD2 as D (6 bases). Between the trimmed V and J ends, which lost 3 bases and 0 bases, there was a span of 13 bases. This CDR3 has 16 residues. CDR3 in DNA: TGTGCCAGCAGTTTCATGGCGGGGTATAGCACAGATACGCAGTATTTT. Its translation: CASSFMAGYSTDTQYF.

This clonotype has a handful of counts. The junction shows a germline mismatch at one end, possibly a read error. The genes are TRBV12-3 or TRBV12-4 and TRBJ2-5, with D perhaps matching TRBD1 (5 bases). The CDR3 length is 14 residues. The CDR3 nucleotides are TGTGCCAGCAGTTTAGCCAGGGCTGCTCCTGGTCGGGACTTC. It is translated as CASSLARAAPGRDF.

The chain links TRBV12-3 or TRBV12-4 to TRBJ2-2; D unresolved. This CDR3 comprises 13 residues. Trimming pared 6 bases from V and 5 bases from J, leaving 10 bases between. In nucleotides, the CDR3 is TGTGCCAGCAGGGCTAGGCAGACCGGGGAGCTGTTTTTT. Protein product: CASRARQTGELFF.

This clonotype came up a few times. The chain uses TRBV5-1 and TRBJ1-2, with TRBD1 matching 8 bases. This CDR3 region has 15 residues. V trimming: 0 bases; J trimming: 5 bases; junction bases outside the gene matches: 6. Germline V gene sequence: CDR1 SGHRS, CDR2 YFSETQ. The CDR3 is CASSLDGQGLYGYTF. CDR3 nucleotide sequence: TGCGCCAGCAGCTTGGATGGACAGGGTCTATATGGCTACACCTTC.

This clonotype was recorded a few times. The CDR3 reads CASSVLKGNEQFF. CDR3 DNA sequence: TGTGCCAGCAGTGTTTTGAAAGGCAATGAGCAGTTCTTC. The J gene is TRBJ2-1, the V gene TRBV2, with no clear D. This CDR3 spans 13 amino acids. Trimming removed 4 bases at V and 6 bases at J, with 10 bases between. Germline V CDR1 and CDR2: SNHLY, FYNNEI.

This clonotype was counted a few times. The chain couples TRBV10-3 to TRBJ1-6; perhaps TRBD1 as D (6 bases). The CDR3 totals 14 residues. The germline gives CDR1 ENHRY, CDR2 SYGVKD. The V and J ends lost 4 bases and 5 bases respectively, with 9 bases between them. Here the CDR3 reads CAISGRGDNSPLHF. CDR3 nucleotides: TGTGCCATCAGTGGCAGGGGCGATAATTCACCCCTCCACTTT.

This clonotype was picked up a small number of times. CDR3 nucleotide sequence: TGTGCCAGCAGCTTAGTTTTGGGCGGGGGCCCCTACAATGAGCAGTTCTTC. Its translation: CASSLVLGGGPYNEQFF. This chain joins TRBV7-9 and TRBJ2-1; weak D call: TRBD2 (7 bases). V lost 1 base to trimming and J lost 2 bases, with 15 bases between them. The germline V gene encodes CDR1 SEHNR and CDR2 FQNEAQ (reference sequence). The CDR3 is made up of 17 amino acids.

The V gene is TRBV21-1, the J gene TRBJ2-7; the D segment call TRBD2 is taken from the table without a DNA check. TRBV21-1 is a pseudogene segment. This CDR3 has 13 residues. CDR3 sequence: CASKRGHRDEQYF. The CDR3 DNA is TGTGCCAGCAAACGGGGCCATCGAGACGAGCAGTACTTC.

The chain couples TRBV6-4 to TRBJ2-3; 7 nucleotides match TRBD1. V lost 0 bases, J lost 4 bases, and 7 bases stayed unmatched. Per germline, CDR1 MRHNA and CDR2 SNTAGT. This CDR3 comprises 16 residues. The CDR3 is CASSDSEGQGADTQYF. CDR3 DNA: TGTGCCAGCAGTGACTCTGAGGGGCAGGGGGCAGATACGCAGTATTTT.

This clonotype was recorded many times. V gene TRBV5-1 combines with J gene TRBJ1-1; 10 positions agree with TRBD1. This CDR3 contains 14 residues. Germline V gene data show CDR1 as SGHRS and CDR2 as YFSETQ. The trim removed 0 bases at V and 8 bases at J, leaving 4 bases unmatched. The CDR3 DNA follows: TGCGCCAGCAGCTTGGTGGGACAGGGGTGGGAAGCTTTCTTT. Translation gives CASSLVGQGWEAFF.

This clonotype has more than one count but fewer than ten. The chain is built from TRBV6-1 and TRBJ2-1; 10 bases map to TRBD2. Trimming took 4 bases from V and 3 from J; bases not matched to a gene: 6. CDR3 length: 16 residues. Germline V gene data show CDR1 as MNHNS and CDR2 as SASEGT. CDR3 protein: CASSGTSGLHYNEQFF. Here the CDR3 DNA reads TGTGCCAGCAGTGGGACTAGCGGACTACACTACAATGAGCAGTTCTTC.

This clonotype has a handful of counts. The rearrangement uses TRBV20-1 and TRBJ1-4; D is uncertain. Germline CDR1 DFQATT, CDR2 SNEGSKA (reference sequence). Trimming pared 3 bases from V and 6 bases from J, leaving 8 bases between. The CDR3 totals 12 residues. CDR3 protein: CSARGGDEKLFF. The CDR3 DNA reads TGCAGTGCTAGGGGAGGAGATGAAAAACTGTTTTTT.